Following are 5 T cell receptor beta chains from one sample sequenced in a study of T cell clusters in autoimmune cytopenias. TRB was amplified from around 250 ng of peripheral blood genomic DNA per sample. One tube held mixed TRB-A and TRB-B primer pools for touch-down PCR. After re-calling the multiplex PCR reads, TCRdb lists one entry per CDR3 protein, DNA absent. The sample totals about 2,700 distinct CDR3 sequences. Sequenced material: peripheral blood. These receptors were taken from a human donor with an autoimmune cytopenia or autoimmune hepatitis (not recorded which).

This clonotype counts as medium-sized (0.01 to 0.1%) by frequency. V is TRBV5-6 and J is TRBJ2-5; TCRdb's D call, TRBD2, is unchecked because there is no DNA. In germline, CDR1 is SGHDT, CDR2 YYEEEE. The CDR3 length is 16 residues. CDR3 amino acids: CASSLPLPGGRETQYF.

The gene calls are TRBV19 and TRBJ2-1. Per germline, CDR1 LNHDA and CDR2 SQIVND (reference sequence). There are 15 residues in the CDR3. This CDR3 is CASSRDRSSYNEQFF.

This rearrangement joins TRBV5-6 to TRBJ2-3. Germline V gives CDR1 SGHDT, CDR2 YYEEEE. The CDR3 runs to 13 residues. CDR3 sequence reads: CASSQEQPDTQYF.

The CDR3 protein is CASRGSQGWEKLFF. The V and J genes are TRBV12-3 or TRBV12-4 and TRBJ1-4; with no DNA, the TCRdb D assignment of TRBD1 cannot be verified. This CDR3 contains 14 residues.

This clonotype registers medium-sized by frequency. The genes are TRBV29-1 and TRBJ2-3; TCRdb's D call of TRBD2 is untestable without DNA. The CDR3 has 13 amino acids. Germline V gene data show CDR1 as SQVTM and CDR2 as ANQGSEA. The chain's CDR3 is CSVDSSPKDTQYF.